The T cell receptor (beta chain) under discussion was sequenced for a study of CD8+CD57+ T cells in acquired aplastic anemia. As for the study in general: On average, sorted CD4+ and CD8+ cells gave approximately 3.1 ug of DNA.

As concerns this clonotype: Its antigen is undetermined.

Genomic DNA provided the template from which TCR beta VDJ and CDR3 profiles were obtained. TCRdb recomputed calls from the reads with MiXCR, one row per CDR3 protein. Of approximately 200,000 distinct CDR3 sequences listed, 64% are singletons. Study-level findings and limits: No significant patient-versus-control difference appeared in CD8+ Simpson's diversity. The number of CD8+ CDR3 sequences shared by patients and controls was twenty-nine.

In germline, CDR1 is DFQATT, CDR2 SNEGSKA (reference sequence). V shed 3 bases and J 4 bases; nucleotides not matched to a gene: 4. This CDR3 has 14 amino acids. The genes are TRBV20-1 and TRBJ2-1, with 9 nucleotides matching TRBD2. The sequence was collected from a human donor with severe aplastic anemia or a healthy control (not recorded which). The sequenced sample consisted of sorted CD4+, CD8+, or CD8+CD57+ T cells (not recorded which) from PBMCs. The CDR3 spells CSASFSGGYNEQFF. The CDR3 bases are TGCAGTGCTAGTTTTAGCGGGGGTTACAATGAGCAGTTCTTC.